This TCR beta chain appears in the sequencing data of a study of control samples from healthy donors and cancer patients. The data were produced by immunoSEQ multiplex PCR, yet TCRdb's version contains in-frame clones alone and is incomplete. The repertoire holds under 200,000 clones, just over 90% seen once, with over 4% in the top ten. The germline CDR1 and CDR2 sequences are SGHRS and YFSETQ. CDR3 length: 14 residues. J lost 4 bases, V lost 3 bases, and 4 bases had no gene match. This rearrangement joins TRBV5-1 to TRBJ1-1; 9 bases agree with TRBD1. This sequence originates from a woman aged 60 to 75 in good health. Sequenced sample: blood. CDR3 sequence: CASSSGQGSTEAFF. CDR3 nucleotide sequence: TGCGCCAGCAGCTCGGGACAGGGCTCCACTGAAGCTTTCTTT. Drawing the rest from reference TRBV5-1 and TRBJ1-1, the complete variable domain is KAGVTQTPRYLIKTRGQQVTLSCSPISGHRSVSWYQQTPGQGLQFLFEYFSETQRNKGNFPGRFSGRQFSNSRSEMNVSTLELGDSALYLCASSSGQGSTEAFFGQGTRLTVV.